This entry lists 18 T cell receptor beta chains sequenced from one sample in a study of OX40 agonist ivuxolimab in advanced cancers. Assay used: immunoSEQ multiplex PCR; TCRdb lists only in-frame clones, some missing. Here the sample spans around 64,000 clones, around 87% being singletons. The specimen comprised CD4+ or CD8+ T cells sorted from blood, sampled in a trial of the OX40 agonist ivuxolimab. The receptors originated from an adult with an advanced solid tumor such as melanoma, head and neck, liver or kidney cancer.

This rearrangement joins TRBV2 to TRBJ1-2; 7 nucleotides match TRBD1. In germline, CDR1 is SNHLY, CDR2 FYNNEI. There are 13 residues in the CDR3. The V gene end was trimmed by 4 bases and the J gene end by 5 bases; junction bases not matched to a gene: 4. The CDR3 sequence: CASSGDSVYGYTF. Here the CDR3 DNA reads TGTGCCAGCAGTGGGGACAGTGTATATGGCTACACCTTC.

The CDR3 nucleotides read TGTGCCAGCAGCGCAAGACGACTAGCGGGAGTGGGCTCCTACGAGCAGTACTTC. Its protein is CASSARRLAGVGSYEQYF. J is TRBJ2-7 and V is TRBV5-6; 12 nucleotides align to TRBD2. The CDR3 has 18 amino acids. V lost 4 bases and J lost 0; bases outside the gene matches: 11. CDR1 is SGHDT and CDR2 is YYEEEE in the germline V gene.

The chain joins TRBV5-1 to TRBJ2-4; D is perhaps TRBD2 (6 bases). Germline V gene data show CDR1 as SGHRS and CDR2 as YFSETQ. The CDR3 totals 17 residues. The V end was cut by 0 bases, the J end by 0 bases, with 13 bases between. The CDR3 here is CASSLAYRGLAKNIQYF. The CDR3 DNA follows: TGCGCCAGCAGCTTGGCCTACCGGGGACTAGCCAAAAACATTCAGTACTTC.

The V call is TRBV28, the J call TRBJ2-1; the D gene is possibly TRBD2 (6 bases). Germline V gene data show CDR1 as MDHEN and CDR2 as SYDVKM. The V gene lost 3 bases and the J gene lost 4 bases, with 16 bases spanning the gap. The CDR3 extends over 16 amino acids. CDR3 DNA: TGTGCCAGCAGTTTTAGTAGGCGGGAACTATACAATGAGCAGTTCTTC. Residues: CASSFSRRELYNEQFF.

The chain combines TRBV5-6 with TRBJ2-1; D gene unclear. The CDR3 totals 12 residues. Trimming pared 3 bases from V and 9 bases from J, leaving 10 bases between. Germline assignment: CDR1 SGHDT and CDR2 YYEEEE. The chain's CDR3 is CASSWAFGEQFF. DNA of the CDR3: TGTGCCAGCAGCTGGGCTTTCGGTGAGCAGTTCTTC.

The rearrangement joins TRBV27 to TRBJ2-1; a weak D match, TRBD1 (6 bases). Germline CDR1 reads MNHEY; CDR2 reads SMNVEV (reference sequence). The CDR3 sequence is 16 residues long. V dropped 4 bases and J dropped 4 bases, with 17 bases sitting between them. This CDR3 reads CASSSLDSGRYNEQFF. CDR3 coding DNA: TGTGCCAGCAGTTCCCTGGACAGTGGAAGGTACAATGAGCAGTTCTTC.

The CDR3 coding sequence is TGCGCCAGCAGCCAAAACGAGGGAGTTAAAACCGGGGAGCTGTTTTTT. This encodes CASSQNEGVKTGELFF. J is TRBJ2-2 and V is TRBV4-3; perhaps TRBD2 as D (5 bases). Trimming cost V 2 bases and J 5 bases, with 15 bases left between them. CDR3 length: 16 residues. The V gene's germline CDR1 is LGHNA and CDR2 YSLEER.

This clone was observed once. The CDR3 coding sequence is TGTGCCAGCAGTACAGGGGAAGGAAACACCATATATTTT. The encoded protein is CASSTGEGNTIYF. The chain uses TRBV6-1 and TRBJ1-3; TRBD1 aligns across 7 bases. V shed 5 bases and J 4 bases; nucleotides not matched to a gene: 2. The length of the CDR3 is 13 residues. CDR1 is MNHNS, CDR2 SASEGT, per germline.

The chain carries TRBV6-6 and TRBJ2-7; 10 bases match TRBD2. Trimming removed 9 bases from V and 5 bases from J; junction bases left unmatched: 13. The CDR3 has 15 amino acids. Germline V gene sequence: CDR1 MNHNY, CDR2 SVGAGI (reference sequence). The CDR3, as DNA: TGTGCCAGTAGGAAAGCTAGCGGGGGAAAGGACGAGCAGTACTTC. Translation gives CASRKASGGKDEQYF.

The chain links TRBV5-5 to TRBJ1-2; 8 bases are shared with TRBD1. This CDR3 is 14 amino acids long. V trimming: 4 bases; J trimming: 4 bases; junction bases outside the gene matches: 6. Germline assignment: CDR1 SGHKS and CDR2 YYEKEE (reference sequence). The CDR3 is CASSTPGGSYGYTF. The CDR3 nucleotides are TGTGCCAGCAGCACCCCAGGGGGCAGCTATGGCTACACCTTC.

CDR3 amino acids: CATVRDTTDTQYF. Here the CDR3 DNA reads TGTGCCACCGTCAGGGACACCACAGATACGCAGTATTTT. V usage is TRBV10-3 and J usage is TRBJ2-3; maybe TRBD1 (6 bases). From germline, CDR1 is ENHRY and CDR2 SYGVKD. The CDR3 length is 13 residues. V lost 10 bases and J lost 2, with 13 bases in between.

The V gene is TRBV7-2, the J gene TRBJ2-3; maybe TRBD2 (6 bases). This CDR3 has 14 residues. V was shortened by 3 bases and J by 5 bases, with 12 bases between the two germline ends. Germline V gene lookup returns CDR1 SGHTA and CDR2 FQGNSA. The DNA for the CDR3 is TGTGCCAGCAGCTTCGGGACTTTGGGAGATACGCAGTATTTT. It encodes CASSFGTLGDTQYF.

CDR3 loop: CASSIPRTGWNEQFF. For the CDR3, the DNA is TGTGCCAGCAGCATTCCCCGGACAGGGTGGAATGAGCAGTTCTTC. This chain connects TRBV28 to TRBJ2-1; 8 bases map to TRBD1. V gave up 6 bases and J gave up 7 bases; unmatched junction bases: 11. This CDR3 is built from 15 residues. Germline assignment: CDR1 MDHEN and CDR2 SYDVKM.

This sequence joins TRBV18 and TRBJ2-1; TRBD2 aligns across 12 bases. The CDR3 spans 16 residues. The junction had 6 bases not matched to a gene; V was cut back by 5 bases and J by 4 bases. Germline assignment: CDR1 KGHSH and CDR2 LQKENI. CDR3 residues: CASSETSGSKYNEQFF. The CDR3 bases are TGTGCCAGCTCAGAGACTAGCGGGAGTAAGTACAATGAGCAGTTCTTC.

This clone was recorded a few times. CDR3 coding DNA: TGTGCCAGCAGCTTGAGTTTTCAACACGAAAATAGCAATCAGCCCCAGCATTTT. It encodes CASSLSFQHENSNQPQHF. The chain couples TRBV5-6 to TRBJ1-5; unclear D gene. Trimming removed 1 base from V and 0 bases from J, with 17 bases in between. This CDR3 is 18 amino acids long. Germline V gene lookup returns CDR1 SGHDT and CDR2 YYEEEE.

CDR3 residues: CASSSRRQGYEQYF. CDR3 nucleotide sequence: TGTGCCAGCAGCTCCCGGCGGCAGGGGTACGAGCAGTACTTC. This chain uses TRBV7-2 with TRBJ2-7; TRBD1 is a possible D gene (6 bases). The germline gives CDR1 SGHTA, CDR2 FQGNSA. The CDR3 runs 14 residues. V shed 4 bases and J shed 4 bases, with 14 bases lying between them.

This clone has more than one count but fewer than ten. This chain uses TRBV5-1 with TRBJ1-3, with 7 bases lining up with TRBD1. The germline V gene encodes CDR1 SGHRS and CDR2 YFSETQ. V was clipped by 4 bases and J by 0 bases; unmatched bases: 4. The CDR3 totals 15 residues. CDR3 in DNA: TGCGCCAGCAGCGAGGGACAGTCCTCTGGAAACACCATATATTTT. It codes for CASSEGQSSGNTIYF.

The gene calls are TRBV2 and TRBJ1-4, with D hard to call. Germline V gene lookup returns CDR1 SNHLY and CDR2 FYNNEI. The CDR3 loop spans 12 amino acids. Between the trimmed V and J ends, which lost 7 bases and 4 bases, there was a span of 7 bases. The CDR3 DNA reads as TGTGCCAGCATGCGGGTTAATGAAAAACTGTTTTTT. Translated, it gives CASMRVNEKLFF.